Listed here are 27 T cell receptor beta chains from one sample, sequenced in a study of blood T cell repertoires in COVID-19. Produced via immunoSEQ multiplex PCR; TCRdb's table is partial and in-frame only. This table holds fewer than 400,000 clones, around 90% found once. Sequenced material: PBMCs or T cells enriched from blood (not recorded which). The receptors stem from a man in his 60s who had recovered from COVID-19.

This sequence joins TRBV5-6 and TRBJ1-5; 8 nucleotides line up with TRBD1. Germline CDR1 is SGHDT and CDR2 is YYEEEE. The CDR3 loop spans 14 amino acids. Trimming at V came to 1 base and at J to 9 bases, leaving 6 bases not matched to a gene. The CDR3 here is CASSLRTGSLPQHF. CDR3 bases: TGTGCCAGCAGCTTGCGGACAGGGAGTCTGCCCCAGCATTTT.

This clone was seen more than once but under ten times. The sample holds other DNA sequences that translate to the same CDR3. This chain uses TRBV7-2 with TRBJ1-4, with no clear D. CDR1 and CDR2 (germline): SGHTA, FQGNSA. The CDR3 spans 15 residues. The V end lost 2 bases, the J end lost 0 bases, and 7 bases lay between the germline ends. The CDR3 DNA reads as TGTGCCAGCAGCTTATCGCGGGCAACTAATGAAAAACTGTTTTTT. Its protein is CASSLSRATNEKLFF.

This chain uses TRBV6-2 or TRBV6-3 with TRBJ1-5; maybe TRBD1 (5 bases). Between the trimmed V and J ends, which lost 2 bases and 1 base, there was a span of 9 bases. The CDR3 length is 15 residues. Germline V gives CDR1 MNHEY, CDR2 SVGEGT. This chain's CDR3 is CASSYAGGSNQPQHF. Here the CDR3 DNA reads TGTGCCAGCAGTTACGCGGGGGGAAGCAATCAGCCCCAGCATTTT.

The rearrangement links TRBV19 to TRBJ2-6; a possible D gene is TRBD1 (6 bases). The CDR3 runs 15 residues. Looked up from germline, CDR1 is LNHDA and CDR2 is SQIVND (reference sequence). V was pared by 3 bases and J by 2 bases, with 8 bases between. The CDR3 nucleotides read TGTGCCAGTAGTATTCAGGGGCCTGGGGCCAACGTCCTGACTTTC. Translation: CASSIQGPGANVLTF.

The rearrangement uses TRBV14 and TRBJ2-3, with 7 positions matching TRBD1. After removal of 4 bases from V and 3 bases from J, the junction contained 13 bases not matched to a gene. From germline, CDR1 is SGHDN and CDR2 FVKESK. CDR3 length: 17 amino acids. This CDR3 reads CASSPLSSGQSTDTQYF. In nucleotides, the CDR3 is TGTGCCAGCAGCCCCCTCTCTTCGGGACAGAGTACAGATACGCAGTATTTT.

The CDR3 is CASSPSDTQYF. The CDR3 DNA is TGTGCCAGCAGCCCATCAGATACGCAGTATTTT. The chain has TRBV12-3 or TRBV12-4 and TRBJ2-3, with unresolved D. With 6 bases removed from V and 4 bases from J, the gap between germline ends came to 5 bases. The CDR3 runs 11 residues.

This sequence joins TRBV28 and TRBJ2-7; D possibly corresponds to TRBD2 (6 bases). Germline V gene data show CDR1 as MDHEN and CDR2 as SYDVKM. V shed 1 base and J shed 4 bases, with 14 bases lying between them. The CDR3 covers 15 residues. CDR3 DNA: TGTGCCAGCAGTTTATTACCTAGCGTCGGATACGAGCAGTACTTC. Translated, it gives CASSLLPSVGYEQYF.

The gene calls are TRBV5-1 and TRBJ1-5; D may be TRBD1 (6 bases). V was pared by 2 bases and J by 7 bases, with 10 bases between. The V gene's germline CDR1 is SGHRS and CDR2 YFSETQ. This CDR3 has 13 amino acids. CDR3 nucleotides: TGCGCCAGCAGCTTAGACAGGTTGCAGCCCCAGCATTTT. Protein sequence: CASSLDRLQPQHF.

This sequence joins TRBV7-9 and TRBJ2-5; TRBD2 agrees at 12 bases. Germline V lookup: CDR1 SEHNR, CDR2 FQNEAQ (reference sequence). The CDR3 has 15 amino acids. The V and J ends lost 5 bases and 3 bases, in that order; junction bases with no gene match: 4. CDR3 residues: CASSARTSGEETQYF. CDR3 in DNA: TGTGCCAGCAGCGCCCGGACTAGCGGGGAAGAGACCCAGTACTTC.

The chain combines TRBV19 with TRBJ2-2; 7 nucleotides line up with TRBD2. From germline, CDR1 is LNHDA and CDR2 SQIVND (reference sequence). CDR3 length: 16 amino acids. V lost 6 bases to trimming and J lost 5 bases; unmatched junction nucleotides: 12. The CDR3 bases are TGTGCCAGTAGCCCACCGCCAGGGAGGGGAACCGGGGAGCTGTTTTTT. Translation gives CASSPPPGRGTGELFF.

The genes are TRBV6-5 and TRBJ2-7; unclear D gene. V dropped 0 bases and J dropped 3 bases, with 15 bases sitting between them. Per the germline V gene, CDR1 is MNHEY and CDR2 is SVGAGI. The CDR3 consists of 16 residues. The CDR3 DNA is TGTGCCAGCAGTTACTCTAGTCCCGGGTCCGTCTACGAGCAGTACTTC. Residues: CASSYSSPGSVYEQYF.

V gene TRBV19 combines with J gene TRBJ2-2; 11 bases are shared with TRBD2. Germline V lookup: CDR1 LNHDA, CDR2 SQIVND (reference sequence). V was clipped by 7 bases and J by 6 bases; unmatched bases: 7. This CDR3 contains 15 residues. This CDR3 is CASNRLAGQAGELFF. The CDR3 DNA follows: TGTGCCAGTAATAGACTAGCGGGGCAGGCCGGGGAGCTGTTTTTT. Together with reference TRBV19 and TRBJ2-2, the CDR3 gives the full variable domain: DGGITQSPKYLFRKEGQNVTLSCEQNLNHDAMYWYRQDPGQGLRLIYYSQIVNDFQKGDIAEGYSVSREKKESFPLTVTSAQKNPTAFYLCASNRLAGQAGELFFGEGSRLTVL.

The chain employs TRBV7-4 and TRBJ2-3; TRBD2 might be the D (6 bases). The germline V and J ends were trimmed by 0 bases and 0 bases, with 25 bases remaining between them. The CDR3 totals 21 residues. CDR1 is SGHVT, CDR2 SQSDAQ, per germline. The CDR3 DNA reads TGTGCCAGCAGCTTAGCGCTTAGTTGTGGACTACCAACCATTAGCACAGATACGCAGTATTTT. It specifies CASSLALSCGLPTISTDTQYF.

CDR3 sequence: CASSSVPGTGSGYTF. CDR3 DNA sequence: TGTGCCAGCAGCTCCGTCCCCGGGACAGGGAGTGGCTACACCTTC. The gene calls are TRBV5-4 and TRBJ1-2, with 9 bases aligning to TRBD1. CDR1 and CDR2 from the germline V gene are SGHNT and YYREEE (reference sequence). With V trimmed by 3 bases and J by 7 bases, 10 bases remained unmatched. This CDR3 region has 15 residues.

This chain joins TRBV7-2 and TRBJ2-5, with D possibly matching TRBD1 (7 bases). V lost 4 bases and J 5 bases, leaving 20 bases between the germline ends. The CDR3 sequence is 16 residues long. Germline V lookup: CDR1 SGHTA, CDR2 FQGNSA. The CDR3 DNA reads TGTGCCAGCAGCTCCCAGGGGGGAGCGGGTTGGGAGACCCAGTACTTC. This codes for CASSSQGGAGWETQYF.

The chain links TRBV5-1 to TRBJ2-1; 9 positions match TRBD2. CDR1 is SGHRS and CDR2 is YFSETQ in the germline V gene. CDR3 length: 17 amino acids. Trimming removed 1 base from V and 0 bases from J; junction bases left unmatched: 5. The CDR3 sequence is CASSLLTSGVSYNEQFF. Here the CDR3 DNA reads TGCGCCAGCAGCTTGTTGACTAGCGGAGTCTCCTACAATGAGCAGTTCTTC. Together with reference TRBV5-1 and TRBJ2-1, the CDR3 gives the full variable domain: KAGVTQTPRYLIKTRGQQVTLSCSPISGHRSVSWYQQTPGQGLQFLFEYFSETQRNKGNFPGRFSGRQFSNSRSEMNVSTLELGDSALYLCASSLLTSGVSYNEQFFGPGTRLTVL.

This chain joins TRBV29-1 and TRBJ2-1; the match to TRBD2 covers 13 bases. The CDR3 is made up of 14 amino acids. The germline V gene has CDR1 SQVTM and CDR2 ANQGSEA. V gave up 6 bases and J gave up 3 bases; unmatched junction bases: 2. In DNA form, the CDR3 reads TGCAGCGTCGGGACTAGCGGGAACTACAATGAGCAGTTCTTC. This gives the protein CSVGTSGNYNEQFF.

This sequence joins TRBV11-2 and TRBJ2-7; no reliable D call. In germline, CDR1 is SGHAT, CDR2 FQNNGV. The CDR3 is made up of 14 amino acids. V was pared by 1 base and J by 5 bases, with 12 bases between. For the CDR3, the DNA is TGTGCCAGCAGCTTAGTTCTCTCGGGTAACGAGCAGTACTTC. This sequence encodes CASSLVLSGNEQYF.

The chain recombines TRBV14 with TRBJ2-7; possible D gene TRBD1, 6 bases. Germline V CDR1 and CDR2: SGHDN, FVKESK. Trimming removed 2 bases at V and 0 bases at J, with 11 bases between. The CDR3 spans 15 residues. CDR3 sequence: CASSQNRVSSYEQYF. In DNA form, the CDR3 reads TGTGCCAGCAGCCAAAACAGGGTGAGCTCCTACGAGCAGTACTTC.

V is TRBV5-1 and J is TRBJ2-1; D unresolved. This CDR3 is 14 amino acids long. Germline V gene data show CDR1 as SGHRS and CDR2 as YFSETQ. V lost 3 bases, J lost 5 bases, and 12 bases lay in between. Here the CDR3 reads CASSWAGKDNEQFF. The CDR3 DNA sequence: TGCGCCAGCAGCTGGGCAGGCAAGGACAATGAGCAGTTCTTC.

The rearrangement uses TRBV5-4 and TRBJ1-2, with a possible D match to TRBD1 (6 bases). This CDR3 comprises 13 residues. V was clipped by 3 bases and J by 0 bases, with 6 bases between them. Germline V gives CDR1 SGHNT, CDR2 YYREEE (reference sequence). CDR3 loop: CASSYRANYGYTF. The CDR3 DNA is TGTGCCAGCAGCTACAGGGCTAACTATGGCTACACCTTC. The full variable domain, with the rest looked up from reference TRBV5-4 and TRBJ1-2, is ETGVTQSPTHLIKTRGQQVTLRCSSQSGHNTVSWYQQALGQGPQFIFQYYREEENGRGNFPPRFSGLQFPNYSSELNVNALELDDSALYLCASSYRANYGYTFGSGTRLTVV.

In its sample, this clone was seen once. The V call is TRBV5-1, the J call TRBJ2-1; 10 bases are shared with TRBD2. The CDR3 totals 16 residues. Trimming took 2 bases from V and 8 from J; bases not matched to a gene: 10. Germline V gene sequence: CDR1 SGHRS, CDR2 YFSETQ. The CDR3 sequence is CASSLHSSGGKDEQFF. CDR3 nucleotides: TGCGCCAGCAGCTTACACTCTAGCGGGGGAAAGGATGAGCAGTTCTTC.

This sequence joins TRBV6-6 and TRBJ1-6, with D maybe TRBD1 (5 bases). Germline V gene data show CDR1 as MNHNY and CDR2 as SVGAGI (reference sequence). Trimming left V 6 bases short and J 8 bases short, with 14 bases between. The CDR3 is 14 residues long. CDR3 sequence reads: CASSRAGGDSPLHF. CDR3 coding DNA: TGTGCCAGCAGCCGGGCCGGAGGGGATTCACCCCTCCACTTT.

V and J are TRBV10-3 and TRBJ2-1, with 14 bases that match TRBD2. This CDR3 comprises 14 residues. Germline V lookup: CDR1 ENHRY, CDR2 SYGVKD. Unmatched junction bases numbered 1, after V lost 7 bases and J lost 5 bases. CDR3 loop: CAIKGLAGDNEQFF. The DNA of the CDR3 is TGTGCCATCAAGGGACTAGCGGGAGACAATGAGCAGTTCTTC.

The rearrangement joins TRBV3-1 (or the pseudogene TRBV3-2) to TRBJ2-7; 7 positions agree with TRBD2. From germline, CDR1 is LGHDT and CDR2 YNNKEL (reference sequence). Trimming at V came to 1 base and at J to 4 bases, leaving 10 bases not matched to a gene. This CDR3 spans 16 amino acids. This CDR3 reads CASSQGLVSGGYEQYF. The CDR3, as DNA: TGTGCCAGCAGCCAAGGGCTCGTGTCGGGAGGATACGAGCAGTACTTC.

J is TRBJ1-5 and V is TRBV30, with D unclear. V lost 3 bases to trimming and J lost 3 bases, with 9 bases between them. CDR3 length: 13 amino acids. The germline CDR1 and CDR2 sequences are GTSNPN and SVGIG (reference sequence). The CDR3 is CAWRASFNQPQHF. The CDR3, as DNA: TGTGCCTGGAGGGCTTCTTTCAATCAGCCCCAGCATTTT.

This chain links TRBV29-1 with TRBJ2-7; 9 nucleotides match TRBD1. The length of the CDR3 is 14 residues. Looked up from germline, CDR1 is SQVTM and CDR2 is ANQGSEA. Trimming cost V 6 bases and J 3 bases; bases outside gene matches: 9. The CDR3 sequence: CSVAKGTGNYEQYF. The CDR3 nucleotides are TGCAGCGTGGCAAAAGGGACAGGGAACTACGAGCAGTACTTC.